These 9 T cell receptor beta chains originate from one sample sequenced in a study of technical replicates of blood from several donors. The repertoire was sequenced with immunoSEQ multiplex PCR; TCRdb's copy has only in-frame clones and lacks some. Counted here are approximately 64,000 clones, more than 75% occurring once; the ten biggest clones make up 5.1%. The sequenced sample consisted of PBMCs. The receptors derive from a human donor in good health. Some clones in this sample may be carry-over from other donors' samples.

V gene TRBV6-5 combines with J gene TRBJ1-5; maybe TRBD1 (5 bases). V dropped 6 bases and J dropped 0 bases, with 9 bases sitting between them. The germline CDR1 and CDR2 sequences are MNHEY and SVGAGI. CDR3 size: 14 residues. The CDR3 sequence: CASRGGGSNQPQHF. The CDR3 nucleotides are TGTGCCAGCAGGGGCGGGGGTAGCAATCAGCCCCAGCATTTT.

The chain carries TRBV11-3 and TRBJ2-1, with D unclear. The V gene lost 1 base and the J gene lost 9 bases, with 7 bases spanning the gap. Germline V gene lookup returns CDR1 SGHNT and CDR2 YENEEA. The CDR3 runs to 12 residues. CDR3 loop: CASSLGASEQFF. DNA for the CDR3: TGTGCCAGCAGCTTAGGAGCGAGTGAGCAGTTCTTC.

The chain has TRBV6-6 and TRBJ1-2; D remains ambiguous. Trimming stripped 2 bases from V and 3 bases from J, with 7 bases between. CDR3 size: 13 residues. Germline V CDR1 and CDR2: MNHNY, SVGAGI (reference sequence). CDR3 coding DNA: TGTGCCAGCAGTTACGAGGAGCACTATGGCTACACCTTC. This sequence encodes CASSYEEHYGYTF.

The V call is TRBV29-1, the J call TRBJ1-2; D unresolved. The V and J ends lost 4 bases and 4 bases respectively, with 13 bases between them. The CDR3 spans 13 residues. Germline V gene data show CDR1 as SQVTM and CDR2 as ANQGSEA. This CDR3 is CSVGPLGSYGYTF. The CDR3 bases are TGCAGCGTTGGTCCACTAGGGAGCTATGGCTACACCTTC. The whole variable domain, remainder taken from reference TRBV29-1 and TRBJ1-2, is SAVISQKPSRDICQRGTSLTIQCQVDSQVTMMFWYRQQPGQSLTLIATANQGSEATYESGFVIDKFPISRPNLTFSTLTVSNMSPEDSSIYLCSVGPLGSYGYTFGSGTRLTVV.

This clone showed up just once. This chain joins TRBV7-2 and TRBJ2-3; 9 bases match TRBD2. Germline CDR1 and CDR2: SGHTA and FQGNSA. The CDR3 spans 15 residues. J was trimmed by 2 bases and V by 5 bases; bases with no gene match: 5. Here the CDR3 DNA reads TGTGCCAGCAGCCATAGACTAGCGGACACAGATACGCAGTATTTT. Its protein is CASSHRLADTDTQYF.

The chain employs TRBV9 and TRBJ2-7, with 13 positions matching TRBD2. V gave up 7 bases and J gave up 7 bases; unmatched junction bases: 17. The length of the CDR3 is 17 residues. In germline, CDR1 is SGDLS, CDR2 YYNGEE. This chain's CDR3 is CASVGDEKGLAGLEQYF. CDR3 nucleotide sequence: TGTGCCAGCGTGGGGGATGAGAAGGGACTAGCGGGGTTAGAGCAGTACTTC. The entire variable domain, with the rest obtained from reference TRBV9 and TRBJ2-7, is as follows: DSGVTQTPKHLITATGQRVTLRCSPRSGDLSVYWYQQSLDQGLQFLIQYYNGEERAKGNILERFSAQQFPDLHSELNLSSLELGDSALYFCASVGDEKGLAGLEQYFGPGTRLTVT.

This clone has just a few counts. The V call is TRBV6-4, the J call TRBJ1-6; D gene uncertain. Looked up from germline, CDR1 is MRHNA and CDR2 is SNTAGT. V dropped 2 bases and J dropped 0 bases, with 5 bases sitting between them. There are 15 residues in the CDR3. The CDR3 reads CASSDGLSYNSPLHF. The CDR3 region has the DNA TGTGCCAGCAGTGACGGACTCTCCTATAATTCACCCCTCCACTTT.

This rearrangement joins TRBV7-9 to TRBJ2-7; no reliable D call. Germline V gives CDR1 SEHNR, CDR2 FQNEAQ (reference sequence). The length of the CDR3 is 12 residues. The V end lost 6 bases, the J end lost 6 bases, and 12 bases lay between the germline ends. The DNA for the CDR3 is TGTGCCAGCAGAATTCTCCTCGGCGAGCAGTACTTC. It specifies CASRILLGEQYF. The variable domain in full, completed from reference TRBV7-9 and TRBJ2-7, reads DTGVSQNPRHKITKRGQNVTFRCDPISEHNRLYWYRQTLGQGPEFLTYFQNEAQLEKSRLLSDRFSAERPKGSFSTLEIQRTEQGDSAMYLCASRILLGEQYFGPGTRLTVT.

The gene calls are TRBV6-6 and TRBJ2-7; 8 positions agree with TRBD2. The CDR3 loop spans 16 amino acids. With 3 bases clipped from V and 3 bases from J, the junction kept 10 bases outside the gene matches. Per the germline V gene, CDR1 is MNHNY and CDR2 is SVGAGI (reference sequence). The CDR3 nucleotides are TGTGCCAGCAGTTATTCTCTTGCGGGAGGAGGCTACGAGCAGTACTTC. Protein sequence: CASSYSLAGGGYEQYF.